A selection of T cell receptor beta chains follows, all from one sample in a study of T-cell reconstitution after alpha-beta-depleted transplantation in children. TCRdb ran MiXCR on the PCR reads and lists one entry per CDR3 protein. This sample has approximately 230,000 distinct CDR3 sequences, with roughly a quarter found just once. The starting material was PBMCs, mostly from graft donor cells, obtained 360 days after TCRalphabeta/CD19-depleted stem cell transplant. All receptors derive from a female patient aged 2-9 years who had a stem cell transplant for congenital amegakaryocytic thrombocytopenia, so the T cells may come from the graft donor. Each CDR3 is given with its conserved first and last residue. A D gene is named only where the DNA matches it firmly. Not all rows give a size; the values are once, few, many and, for expanded clones, a class.

cdr3_nt cdr3_aa clone_size v_call d_call j_call cdr3_length
TGTGCCAGCAGCCATGGACAGCAAGAGACCCAGTACTTC CASSHGQQETQYF few TRBV12-3/TRBV12-4 - TRBJ2-5 13
TGCAGTGCTAAGGGACAGCACACAGATACGCAGTATTTT CSAKGQHTDTQYF - TRBV20-1 TRBD1 TRBJ2-3 13
TGTGCCAGCAGTTTGGTAGACGCGAACACCGGGGAGCTGTTTTTT CASSLVDANTGELFF few TRBV27 - TRBJ2-2 15
TGTGCCAGCAGAGTAGCGGACTCCTACAATGAGCAGTTCTTC CASRVADSYNEQFF - TRBV2 - TRBJ2-1 14
TGTGCCAGCAGTTACTCGATTGTTATACGGGACACTGAAGCTTTCTTT CASSYSIVIRDTEAFF - TRBV6-5 - TRBJ1-1 16
TGCAGCGTTGGCCCCGGACAGGGAAATGAAGCTTTCTTT CSVGPGQGNEAFF - TRBV29-1 TRBD1 TRBJ1-1 13
TGCAGCGCCAGGGGCAATGAGCAGTTCTTC CSARGNEQFF many TRBV29-1 - TRBJ2-1 10
TGTGCCTCTTCTAGCGGGAGGGCCAATGAGCAGTTCTTC CASSSGRANEQFF few TRBV30 TRBD2 TRBJ2-1 13
TGCAGCGTTGAAGTGGTGTCAAATTTTTATGGCTACACCTTC CSVEVVSNFYGYTF few TRBV29-1 - TRBJ1-2 14
TGCGCCAGCGGATCTCGGACTAGCGGCAACAATGAGCAGTTCTTC CASGSRTSGNNEQFF - TRBV5-1 TRBD2 TRBJ2-1 15
TGTGCCAGCAGCCAAGCAACTCTTAACTATGGCTACACCTTC CASSQATLNYGYTF - TRBV4-2 - TRBJ1-2 14
TGTGCCAGCAGCTCTCTTGGAAACACCATATATTTT CASSSLGNTIYF - TRBV7-9 - TRBJ1-3 12
TGCGCCAGCAGACAGGGTCCGAACGAGCAGTACTTC CASRQGPNEQYF few TRBV10-2 - TRBJ2-7 12
TGTGCCAGCAGTTACTCGAGGGTTAGCGGGAGGTTCACAGATACGCAGTATTTT CASSYSRVSGRFTDTQYF once TRBV6-5 TRBD2 TRBJ2-3 18
TGCGCCAGCAGCCCGGCCCTTCGACTAGCGGCTAGCACAGATACGCAGTATTTT CASSPALRLAASTDTQYF few TRBV4-1 TRBD2 TRBJ2-3 18
TGTGCCAGCAGCCAAGTACGGCTAGCGGGAGGGCGGGGGAATGAGCAGTTCTTC CASSQVRLAGGRGNEQFF - TRBV3-1 TRBD2 TRBJ2-1 18
TGTGCCAGCAGTTCGGCGGGGGCCCCCACCCACGAGCAGTACTTC CASSSAGAPTHEQYF few TRBV12-3/TRBV12-4 - TRBJ2-7 15
TGTGCCATCAGTGAAAACAGGGGAGGACTGTTTTTT CAISENRGGLFF few TRBV10-3 TRBD1 TRBJ1-4 12
TGTGCCAGCACCGCCGGCGGTTTTTCTGGCTACACCTTC CASTAGGFSGYTF - TRBV2 - TRBJ1-2 13
TGTGCCAGCAGCGCCGGAGGGACCCAGTACTTC CASSAGGTQYF - TRBV7-2 - TRBJ2-5 11
TGTGCCAGCGGGACCTCGGGCAATAGCAATCAGCCCCAGCATTTT CASGTSGNSNQPQHF few TRBV12-3/TRBV12-4 - TRBJ1-5 15
TGCAGCGTTGTGGCTGGCGGACAGGGGGTGACGCTGAACACTGAAGCTTTCTTT CSVVAGGQGVTLNTEAFF - TRBV29-1 TRBD1 TRBJ1-1 18
TGCGCCAGCAGATTGGACAGGGGCTATGAGCAGTTCTTC CASRLDRGYEQFF - TRBV5-1 TRBD1 TRBJ2-1 13
TGCGCCAGCAGCCTTGACGCCTGGCAGGGAGGTTGCGAGCAGTACTTC CASSLDAWQGGCEQYF many TRBV4-1 - TRBJ2-7 16
TGTGCCAGCAGTTCCCCTAGGGGGGGGCGCAGAGGAAACACCATATATTTT CASSSPRGGRRGNTIYF - TRBV6-5 - TRBJ1-3 17
TGTGCCAGCAGTTTACCACGACTAGCGGGAGGGCTTAATGAGCAGTTCTTC CASSLPRLAGGLNEQFF - TRBV27 TRBD2 TRBJ2-1 17
TGTGCCACCAGCAGATCCACCACTGGGGGGTGGACGGGCAATCAGCCCCAGCATTTT CATSRSTTGGWTGNQPQHF - TRBV15 - TRBJ1-5 19
TGTGCCAGCAGTTTCCGAGACACCCCCAGGATGGGGCATTTT CASSFRDTPRMGHF few TRBV28 - TRBJ1-5 14
TGCGCCAGCAGCACACCGGGACAGGGATCGGAGACCCAGTACTTC CASSTPGQGSETQYF - TRBV5-1 TRBD1 TRBJ2-5 15
TGTGCCAGCAGTTTCTCGGCGGGAGGGGCTGGAGAGCAGTACTTC CASSFSAGGAGEQYF - TRBV28 TRBD2 TRBJ2-7 15
TGCAGTGTGGGGGGTAGCTACAATGAGCAGTTCTTC CSVGGSYNEQFF many TRBV20-1 - TRBJ2-1 12
TGTGCCAGCATAAATAACTGGGCCTCTCCCTACGAGCAGTACTTC CASINNWASPYEQYF few TRBV28 - TRBJ2-7 15
TGTGCCATCAGTGATACCGGGACTAGCGGGGGGGCCTCCTACGAGCAGTACTTC CAISDTGTSGGASYEQYF - TRBV10-3 TRBD2 TRBJ2-7 18
TGCGCCAGCAGCCAAGATCACGGGGGGTCCTACAATGAGCAGTTCTTC CASSQDHGGSYNEQFF few TRBV4-1 TRBD2 TRBJ2-1 16